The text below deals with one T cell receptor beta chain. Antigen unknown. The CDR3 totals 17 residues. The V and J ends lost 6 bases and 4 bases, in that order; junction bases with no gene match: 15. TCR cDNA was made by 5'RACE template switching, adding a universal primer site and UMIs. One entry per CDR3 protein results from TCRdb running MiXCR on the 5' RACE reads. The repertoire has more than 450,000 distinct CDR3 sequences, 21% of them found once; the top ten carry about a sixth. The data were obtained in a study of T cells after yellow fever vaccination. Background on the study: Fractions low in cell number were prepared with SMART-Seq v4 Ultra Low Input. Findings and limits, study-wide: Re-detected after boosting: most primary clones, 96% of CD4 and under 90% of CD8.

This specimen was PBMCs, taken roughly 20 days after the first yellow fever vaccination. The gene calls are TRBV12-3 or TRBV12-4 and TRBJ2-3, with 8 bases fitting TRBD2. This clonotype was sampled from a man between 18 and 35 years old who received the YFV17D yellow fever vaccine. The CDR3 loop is CASSPRRGDGTPDTQYF. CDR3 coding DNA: TGTGCCAGCAGCCCTCGGCGGGGGGACGGAACCCCAGATACGCAGTATTTT.